This T cell receptor beta chain was found in a study of T-cell reconstitution after alpha-beta-depleted transplantation in children. The TCRbeta library incorporated unique molecular identifiers. Using its own MiXCR run on the PCR reads, TCRdb lists one record per CDR3 protein. The sample holds about 270,000 distinct CDR3 sequences; over 8% are singletons and the top ten take about a tenth. This clonotype turned up a few times. This clonotype was sampled from a human donor who donated a stem cell graft to a child with SCID. Specimen: PBMCs from the stem cell graft donor, collected from the stem cell graft.

CDR3 region: CASSSTGGSSLHF. The CDR3, as DNA: TGTGCCAGCAGTTCAACAGGGGGCTCGTCCCTCCACTTT. The chain recombines TRBV12-3 or TRBV12-4 with TRBJ1-6; 9 bases map to TRBD1. The V segment lost 4 bases and the J segment 14 bases; nucleotides outside the gene matches: 6. The CDR3 has 13 amino acids.